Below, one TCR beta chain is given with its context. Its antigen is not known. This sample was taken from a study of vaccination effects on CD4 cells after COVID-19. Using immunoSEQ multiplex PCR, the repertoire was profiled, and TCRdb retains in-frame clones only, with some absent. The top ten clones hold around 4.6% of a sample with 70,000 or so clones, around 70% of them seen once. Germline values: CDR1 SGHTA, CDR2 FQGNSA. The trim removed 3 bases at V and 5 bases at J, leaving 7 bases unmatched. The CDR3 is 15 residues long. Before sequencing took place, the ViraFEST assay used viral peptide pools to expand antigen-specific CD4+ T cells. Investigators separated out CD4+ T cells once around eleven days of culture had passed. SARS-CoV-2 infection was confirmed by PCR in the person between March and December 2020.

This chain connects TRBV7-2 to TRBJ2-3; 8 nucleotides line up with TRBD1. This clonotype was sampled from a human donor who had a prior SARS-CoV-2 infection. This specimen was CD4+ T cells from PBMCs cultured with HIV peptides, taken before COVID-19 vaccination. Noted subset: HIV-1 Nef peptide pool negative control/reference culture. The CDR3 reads CASSLFQGAGDTQYF. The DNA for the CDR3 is TGTGCCAGCAGCTTGTTTCAGGGGGCGGGAGATACGCAGTATTTT.